These 10 T cell receptor beta chains originate from one sample sequenced in a study of T cell responses to AZD1222 COVID-19 vaccine. TCRdb's table, derived via immunoSEQ multiplex PCR, lists solely in-frame clones and lacks some. The sample consists of some 150,000 clones, approximately 88% of them appearing once. The specimen comprised peripheral blood, sampled 28 days after the second AZD1222 dose. The receptors come from an adult who received the AZD1222 COVID-19 vaccine.

CDR3 DNA: TGCGCCAGCAGCCAATGGCAGGGGGAGACCCAGTACTTC. Protein: CASSQWQGETQYF. This chain connects TRBV4-1 to TRBJ2-5; possible D gene TRBD1, 6 bases. V was clipped by 2 bases and J by 5 bases, with 9 bases between them. The germline V gene encodes CDR1 MGHRA and CDR2 YSYEKL. This CDR3 spans 13 amino acids.

The CDR3 is CASGLGGTGDTQYF. CDR3 sequence (DNA): TGTGCTAGTGGTTTGGGTGGGACCGGAGATACGCAGTATTTT. V and J are TRBV12-5 and TRBJ2-3; D tentatively fits TRBD1 or TRBD2 (5 bases each). With 1 base removed from V and 5 bases from J, the gap between germline ends came to 10 bases. Per the germline V gene, CDR1 is LGHNT and CDR2 is FRNRAP. This CDR3 is built from 14 residues.

This clone appeared once. This chain links TRBV15 with TRBJ1-2; D ambiguous. Germline V lookup: CDR1 LNHNV, CDR2 YYDKDF (reference sequence). CDR3 length: 15 residues. Between the trimmed V and J ends, which lost 5 bases and 0 bases, there was a span of 13 bases. For the CDR3, the DNA is TGTGCCACCAGCTCCCGGGGAAAAGCTAACTATGGCTACACCTTC. Its translation is CATSSRGKANYGYTF.

The chain has TRBV30 and TRBJ2-7; 9 nucleotides match TRBD1. J was trimmed by 7 bases and V by 8 bases; bases with no gene match: 9. Per germline, CDR1 GTSNPN and CDR2 SVGIG (reference sequence). This CDR3 is built from 12 residues. CDR3 DNA sequence: TGTGCCCGCGATAACAGGGGGCGAGAGCAGTACTTC. It codes for CARDNRGREQYF.

This clone was seen a single time. This chain joins TRBV6-1 and TRBJ1-4; weak D call: TRBD1 (5 bases). CDR1 is MNHNS and CDR2 is SASEGT in the germline V gene. Deletions cut 1 base from V and 8 bases from J, with 17 bases between. There are 16 residues in the CDR3. The CDR3: CASSEGPGEGAEKLFF. The CDR3 DNA reads as TGTGCCAGCAGTGAAGGGCCCGGCGAAGGGGCCGAAAAACTGTTTTTT.

This clone showed up just a few times. This chain joins TRBV2 and TRBJ1-1; 9 nucleotides match TRBD1. The length of the CDR3 is 15 residues. V dropped 8 bases and J dropped 1; count of bases not matched to a gene: 8. Germline CDR1 and CDR2: SNHLY and FYNNEI. The DNA for the CDR3 is TGTGCCAGCTCCGGGACAGGGCGGTGGAACACTGAAGCTTTCTTT. Translation: CASSGTGRWNTEAFF.

The chain carries TRBV6-5 and TRBJ1-5; no reliable D call. This CDR3 has 12 amino acids. The germline V and J ends were trimmed by 7 bases and 9 bases, with 13 bases remaining between them. Germline CDR1 is MNHEY and CDR2 is SVGAGI. The CDR3 DNA is TGTGCCAGCACCACCTCCAAGGGGCCCCAGCATTTT. This gives the protein CASTTSKGPQHF.

The chain combines TRBV10-2 with TRBJ1-6; no definite D call. V lost 4 bases, J lost 13 bases, and 11 bases lay in between. Germline CDR1 and CDR2: WSHSY and SAAADI. This CDR3 has 12 residues. The CDR3 nucleotides read TGCGCCAGCAGTGGGACCGCGAAGCCCCTCCACTTT. This translates into CASSGTAKPLHF.

The genes are TRBV6-5 and TRBJ2-7; D may be TRBD1 (6 bases). The V end lost 7 bases, the J end lost 0 bases, and 13 bases lay between the germline ends. The V gene's germline CDR1 is MNHEY and CDR2 SVGAGI. This CDR3 is built from 14 residues. CDR3 sequence reads: CASIRDTSSYEQYF. DNA for the CDR3: TGTGCCAGCATCCGGGACACTAGCTCCTACGAGCAGTACTTC.

The genes are TRBV7-9 and TRBJ2-4; D may match TRBD1 or TRBD2 (5 bases each). In germline, CDR1 is SEHNR, CDR2 FQNEAQ (reference sequence). Trimming removed 5 bases at V and 6 bases at J, with 17 bases between. The CDR3 has 15 amino acids. CDR3 residues: CASSQDGYGANIQYF. In nucleotides, the CDR3 is TGTGCCAGCAGCCAGGACGGGTACGGGGCAAACATTCAGTACTTC.